This T cell receptor beta chain comes out of a study of T cell repertoires in ileal Crohn's disease. With respect to this clone: Its antigen is still unknown.

This CDR3 spans 15 amino acids. The ends lost 3 bases at V and 4 bases at J; junction bases unmatched: 5. Germline V gives CDR1 SEHNR, CDR2 FQNEAQ (reference sequence). Study-wide points: Mucosal expansions were suggested to be mainly CD8 T cells. Active smokers at surgery had more clonal expansions than non-smokers.

Sequenced by immunoSEQ multiplex PCR; TCRdb stores in-frame clones only, minus some. The sample lists approximately 5,000 clones, more than 70% seen once, with 15% to 20% in the top ten. Sequencing was performed on ileal tissue. The receptor's source is an adult with Crohn's disease. V and J are TRBV7-9 and TRBJ2-3, with 9 nucleotides matching TRBD1. Here the CDR3 reads CASSLGQGKADTQYF. Written as DNA, the CDR3 is TGTGCCAGCAGCTTGGGACAGGGTAAGGCAGATACGCAGTATTTT.